This entry is about one TCR beta chain. The antigen it binds to is not known. No base quality values were provided; no much bigger clone lies one nucleotide off. The collaborating institutions used their own protocols to collect whole blood in K2EDTA tubes. For TCRbeta analysis, collaborators shipped samples in one of three forms: frozen whole blood, isolated PBMCs, or DNA extracted from either of those sample types. The immunoSEQ Assay, a bias-controlled multiplex PCR, was used to amplify TCRbeta CDR3 regions from genomic DNA. Concerning the study's data processing: Nucleated cell counts per sample were estimated from amplification of reference gene primers within the assay. To quantify the absolute abundance of each unique TCRbeta CDR3 rearrangement, sequence reads were collapsed and filtered. For each sample, productive Simpson clonality was calculated as the square root of Simpson's diversity index over productive rearrangements. In its TCRdb copy, this immuneACCESS table keeps in-frame sequences only and misses some clones. Where compared with another copy, unresolved V genes explain less than half of these, and the others have no known cause. Clone size and V and J calls were adopted from that table, with D and trimming inferred from the DNA. In all, the sample holds under 150,000 clones, and about nine tenths of those were seen once. Roughly a tenth of the sample is taken by the ten largest.

This sample is part of a study of blood T cell repertoires in COVID-19 (dated by TCRdb to 2018 to 2021). Background on the whole study: Collaborator samples came from the United States, Italy and Spain and covered acute and convalescent phases of COVID-19. Samples were obtained from the ongoing ImmuneRACE study (first 160 participants) and from over a thousand subjects provided by 6 global collaborators. The prospective study material was composed of cDNA or gDNA derived from T cells, B-cell-depleted T cells, or PBMCs. The sample metadata nearly always contained a de-identified subject ID, COVID-19 status, age in years and sex. Subjects who had been exposed to COVID-19, were actively infected with it, or had recovered from it provided the deeply sampled blood TCRbeta repertoires that made up the dataset. Where HLA class I and class II types were available, the types were taken from metadata supplied by the sample provider, not from assay-based typing. The repertoires were released in a freely available public database meant as a resource for research on the immune response to SARS-CoV-2. The study at large found these results: How much clinical and demographic metadata was included differed by source and by participant, and the metadata was provided uncurated.

V loses 5 bases of germline sequence and J loses 0 bases, and the interval between the two ends is 13 bases. The germline V gene specifies SGHVS as CDR1 and FNYEAQ as CDR2. The CDR3 goes from the cysteine to the phenylalanine over 15 residues. Only the CDR3 DNA is retained, 45 bases long and in frame from the first base. The V and J segments used are TRBV7-6 and TRBJ1-1, with a tentative D gene TRBD1 over 5 matching bases. Sample: peripheral blood. The clonotype originates from a man in his fifties or sixties with active or convalescent COVID-19. The CDR3 region: CASSPPDKVNTEAFF. The DNA sequence reads TGTGCCAGCAGCCCACCGGACAAAGTGAACACTGAAGCTTTCTTT.